This TCR delta chain was found in a study of gamma-delta chains in newborns, infants, children. Study background: Polyclonal expansion of innate γδ T cells after birth follows microbial exposure.

TCRdb redid the clone calls on the reads with CATT. The profile covers about 5,400 delta-chain clones, with approximately 17% appearing a single time and 5.2% taken by the ten largest. Trimming cost V 6 bases and J 2 bases, with 22 bases left between them. Germline values: CDR1 TSWWSYY, CDR2 QGS. The CDR3 spans 17 residues. The TCR sequence derives from a child who was a newborn, infant or young child, either healthy, febrile or measles-vaccinated (not recorded which). Input material: blood. The rearrangement uses TRDV1 and TRDJ1; a weak D match, TRDD2 (5 bases). The CDR3 DNA follows: TGTGCTCTTGGCCTACCCCAAAAAGTCGGGAATACCGATAAACTCATCTTT. It translates to CALGLPQKVGNTDKLIF.